This T cell receptor (beta chain) was obtained from a study of identical twins. Findings of the study overall: Zero-insertion analyses could be partly confounded by invariant MAIT and iNKT cells. Modeled out-of-frame TCR alpha sharing in monozygotic twins fell below observed levels.

This clonotype was detected many times. Antigen: not known. Template switching added a universal primer site, and cDNA bore unique molecular identifiers. TCRdb ran MiXCR on the 5' RACE reads and lists one entry per CDR3 protein. This sample carries about 530,000 distinct CDR3 sequences, about 15% of them seen once, and the ten largest clones take less than 0.5%. Germline assignment: CDR1 SGHRS and CDR2 YFSETQ. The CDR3 extends over 14 amino acids. V lost 3 bases, J lost 8 bases, and 8 bases stayed unmatched. A further study also used this sample, focusing on yellow fever vaccine responses in identical twins. This second report adds: Twins reportedly mounted vaccine T cell responses that seemed partly convergent, partly personalized.

This chain uses TRBV5-1 with TRBJ1-2; 9 bases fit TRBD1. Source material: CD4+ T cells sorted from blood. This clonotype originated in a woman aged 18-29 years in good health. Written as DNA, the CDR3 is TGCGCCAGCAGCTCGGACAGGGGCATGGGCGGCTACACCTTC. The encoded protein is CASSSDRGMGGYTF.